Below are 3 T cell receptor beta chains sequenced from a single sample in a study of shared clonotypes between healthy human individuals (dated by TCRdb to 2020 to 2021). Preparation of the library involved the immunoSEQ multiplex PCR assay. TCRdb retrieved this table from immuneACCESS and kept in-frame rearrangements only. Not all clones are present; in checked studies, unresolved V genes account for under half, and no reason is known for the remainder. In all, the sample holds 2 million or so clones, and 90% to 95% of those were seen once. Jointly, the top ten make up more than 0.1% of the sample. Sequenced input: naive CD4+ T cells sorted from blood. Sample cell subset or site, as interpreted from the label and publication: CD45RA+ positively selected. Receptor source: a man aged 18 to 35 in good health.

This chain uses TRBV30 with TRBJ2-5; no reliable D call. Germline loops: CDR1 GTSNPN, CDR2 SVGIG (reference sequence). This CDR3 has 13 amino acids. Trimming removed 4 bases from V and 7 bases from J, with 16 bases in between. The CDR3 loop reads CAWIVEGFGTQYF. CDR3 bases: TGTGCCTGGATTGTTGAAGGGTTTGGGACCCAGTACTTC.

The V gene is TRBV7-9, the J gene TRBJ2-7; 9 positions match TRBD1. The germline V gene encodes CDR1 SEHNR and CDR2 FQNEAQ (reference sequence). CDR3 length equals 12 residues. J gave up 6 bases and V 5 bases, and 2 bases lay outside the gene matches. CDR3 nucleotides: TGTGCCAGCAGCATACAGGGGGCCGAGCAGTACTTC. It codes for CASSIQGAEQYF.

This clone occurred once. The genes are TRBV5-1 and TRBJ1-2, with D perhaps TRBD1 (5 bases). Germline lookup yields CDR1 SGHRS and CDR2 YFSETQ. The CDR3 runs to 16 residues. V dropped 2 bases and J dropped 2 bases, with 16 bases sitting between them. CDR3: CASSLGQGVANYGYTF. The CDR3 DNA sequence: TGCGCCAGCAGCTTAGGTCAGGGTGTGGCAAACTATGGCTACACCTTC.